These 4 T cell receptor beta chains share one sample of origin, sequenced in a study of radiotherapy plus CTLA-4 blockade in lung cancer. Method: immunoSEQ multiplex PCR; TCRdb's copy keeps in-frame clones and lacks some. This sample yields about 49,000 clones, of which nearly 90% are seen a single time; 7.8% belongs to the top ten. The sequences come from peripheral blood, collected from a patient treated with radiotherapy plus ipilimumab. The receptor source for this set is a human donor with non-small cell lung cancer whose response to radiotherapy plus ipilimumab could not be evaluated.

The chain employs TRBV6-5 and TRBJ2-7; 9 bases match TRBD1. V lost 6 bases and J lost 0; bases outside the gene matches: 6. From germline, CDR1 is MNHEY and CDR2 SVGAGI. CDR3 size: 15 residues. The CDR3 is CASRGQGKSSYEQYF. The CDR3 coding sequence is TGTGCCAGCAGGGGACAGGGTAAGAGCTCCTACGAGCAGTACTTC.

This chain uses TRBV2 with TRBJ2-3; 11 bases fit TRBD2. The trim removed 7 bases at V and 2 bases at J, leaving 8 bases unmatched. Germline V CDR1 and CDR2: SNHLY, FYNNEI. This CDR3 is built from 16 residues. This CDR3 is CASMPPTSGDTDTQYF. CDR3 nucleotide sequence: TGTGCCAGCATGCCACCGACTAGCGGGGACACAGATACGCAGTATTTT.

V and J are TRBV7-9 and TRBJ1-1; 7 bases are shared with TRBD1. J gave up 1 base and V 1 base, and 3 bases lay outside the gene matches. Germline V CDR1 and CDR2: SEHNR, FQNEAQ (reference sequence). This CDR3 comprises 15 residues. CDR3 in amino acids: CASSLGDRANTEAFF. CDR3 nucleotides: TGTGCCAGCAGCTTAGGCGACAGGGCGAACACTGAAGCTTTCTTT.

The genes are TRBV11-3 and TRBJ2-3; perhaps TRBD1 as D (6 bases). V lost 5 bases, J lost 1 base, and 7 bases lay in between. This CDR3 has 13 residues. Per the germline V gene, CDR1 is SGHNT and CDR2 is YENEEA. The CDR3 here is CASSHRGTDTQYF. The CDR3 DNA is TGTGCCAGCAGCCACAGGGGCACAGATACGCAGTATTTT.